These T cell receptor beta chains were read from a single sample in a study of Ad26.COV2.S vaccination and SARS-CoV-2 variants. Sequencing was performed with immunoSEQ multiplex PCR; in TCRdb, only in-frame clones are kept and a portion is missing. The sample lists 180,000 or so clones; around nine tenths were seen once. Sequences were derived from peripheral blood, sampled after recovery from COVID-19. The receptor set was obtained from a human donor who had recovered from COVID-19. CDR3s include the opening cysteine and the closing phenylalanine or tryptophan. The D gene is left open where the match is weak. Size is stated for part of the rows, as once, few or many counts, or as a class when the clone is expanded.

d_gene,abundance,v_gene,j_gene,CDR3aa,CDR3nt
.,few,TRBV5-1,TRBJ1-3,CASSLVFSGNTIYF,TGCGCCAGCAGCTTGGTATTCTCTGGAAACACCATATATTTT
.,.,TRBV7-8,TRBJ2-7,CASSLALVGPAYEQYF,TGTGCCAGCAGCTTAGCGCTAGTGGGACCTGCCTACGAGCAGTACTTC
TRBD2,.,TRBV7-2,TRBJ2-7,CASSSTFSGFYEQYF,TGTGCCAGCAGCTCTACCTTTAGCGGGTTCTACGAGCAGTACTTC
.,once,TRBV2,TRBJ2-2,CASSEGGQGVNTGELFF,TGTGCCAGCAGTGAAGGGGGGCAAGGAGTCAACACCGGGGAGCTGTTTTTT
TRBD2,.,TRBV5-4,TRBJ2-2,CASSFGLAGGNTGELFF,TGTGCCAGCAGCTTCGGACTAGCGGGGGGCAACACCGGGGAGCTGTTTTTT
.,.,TRBV19,TRBJ2-3,CASRRGTRFPDTQYF,TGTGCCAGTAGACGAGGGACAAGATTTCCAGATACGCAGTATTTT
TRBD1,.,TRBV3-1/TRBV3-2,TRBJ1-4,CASRTGEEKLFF,TGTGCCAGCAGAACAGGGGAAGAAAAACTGTTTTTT
TRBD2,.,TRBV5-4,TRBJ2-3,CASSSLGLAGTDTQYF,TGTGCCAGCAGCTCACTGGGACTAGCGGGAACAGATACGCAGTATTTT
.,.,TRBV19,TRBJ2-7,CASSIDLSWGSYEQYF,TGTGCCAGTAGTATAGATCTTAGCTGGGGCTCCTACGAGCAGTACTTC
.,.,TRBV27,TRBJ2-3,CASRTSGDTQYF,TGTGCCAGCAGAACATCGGGGGATACGCAGTATTTT
.,.,TRBV6-5,TRBJ2-1,CASKDRRNEQFF,TGTGCCAGCAAGGACAGACGGAATGAGCAGTTCTTC
.,.,TRBV6-6,TRBJ1-1,CASSYTENTEAFF,TGTGCCAGCAGTTATACAGAGAACACTGAAGCTTTCTTT
.,.,TRBV21-1,TRBJ2-2,CASSRQGKKGTGELFF,TGTGCCAGCAGCAGACAGGGGAAGAAGGGCACCGGGGAGCTGTTTTTT
TRBD1,.,TRBV29-1,TRBJ2-3,CSARDRGSTDTQYF,TGCAGCGCCCGTGACAGGGGTAGCACAGATACGCAGTATTTT